One sample yielded the 14 T cell receptor beta chains listed below, sequenced in a study of blood T cell repertoires in COVID-19. Produced via immunoSEQ multiplex PCR; TCRdb's table is partial and in-frame only. The table has around 120,000 clones, roughly nine tenths seen once. Sequenced: peripheral blood. Every receptor here comes from a human donor with active COVID-19. The donor label of this sample is uncertain.

In this sample, this clone turned up a few times. CDR3: CASSQDLAGGTDTQYF. In DNA form, the CDR3 reads TGTGCCAGCAGCCAAGATCTAGCGGGGGGCACAGATACGCAGTATTTT. The chain is built from TRBV4-2 and TRBJ2-3; 10 bases align to TRBD2. This CDR3 comprises 16 residues. The ends lost 0 bases at V and 1 base at J; junction bases unmatched: 1. The germline V gene encodes CDR1 LGHNA and CDR2 YNFKEQ.

V is TRBV7-2 and J is TRBJ2-3, with TRBD2 matching 10 bases. V gave up 1 base and J gave up 3 bases; unmatched junction bases: 7. The CDR3 totals 17 residues. CDR1 is SGHTA and CDR2 is FQGNSA in the germline V gene. CDR3 bases: TGTGCCAGCAGCTTAGGGAAAGCGGGGGGGGTGACAGATACGCAGTATTTT. It yields the protein CASSLGKAGGVTDTQYF. Filled out from reference TRBV7-2 and TRBJ2-3, the complete variable domain reads GAGVSQSPSNKVTEKGKDVELRCDPISGHTALYWYRQSLGQGLEFLIYFQGNSAPDKSGLPSDRFSAERTGGSVSTLTIQRTQQEDSAVYLCASSLGKAGGVTDTQYFGPGTRLTVL.

This clone was detected only a few times. The CDR3 nucleotides read TGTGCCAGCAGCGATATTCGGACAGCAGCTGGGGCCAACGTCCTGACTTTC. This gives the protein CASSDIRTAAGANVLTF. The chain has TRBV2 and TRBJ2-6; perhaps TRBD1 as D (6 bases). Germline V lookup: CDR1 SNHLY, CDR2 FYNNEI. V was pared by 6 bases and J by 2 bases, with 17 bases between. The CDR3 extends over 17 amino acids.

The chain carries TRBV19 and TRBJ2-7; D is ambiguous. The V and J ends lost 4 bases and 6 bases respectively, with 16 bases between them. From germline, CDR1 is LNHDA and CDR2 SQIVND (reference sequence). The CDR3 length is 14 residues. CDR3 DNA sequence: TGTGCCAGTAGTACCCGCTTCGGTCCCTTCGAGCAGTACTTC. Residues: CASSTRFGPFEQYF. Full variable domain (remainder filled in from reference TRBV19 and TRBJ2-7): DGGITQSPKYLFRKEGQNVTLSCEQNLNHDAMYWYRQDPGQGLRLIYYSQIVNDFQKGDIAEGYSVSREKKESFPLTVTSAQKNPTAFYLCASSTRFGPFEQYFGPGTRLTVT.

This chain joins TRBV18 and TRBJ1-6; no definite D call. The CDR3 sequence is 15 residues long. Germline CDR1 and CDR2: KGHSH and LQKENI. Trimming cost V 6 bases and J 7 bases, with 16 bases left between them. Here the CDR3 DNA reads TGTGCCAGCTCCCTCGGGAGGATCGGCAATTCACCCCTCCACTTT. Its protein product is CASSLGRIGNSPLHF. Full variable domain (outside the CDR3, taken from reference TRBV18 and TRBJ1-6): NAGVMQNPRHLVRRRGQEARLRCSPMKGHSHVYWYRQLPEEGLKFMVYLQKENIIDESGMPKERFSAEFPKEGPSILRIQQVVRGDSAAYFCASSLGRIGNSPLHFGNGTRLTVT.

The rearrangement joins TRBV7-6 to TRBJ2-5; possible D gene TRBD1, 6 bases. This CDR3 has 18 amino acids. V was clipped by 2 bases and J by 3 bases, with 22 bases between them. Germline lookup yields CDR1 SGHVS and CDR2 FNYEAQ. The CDR3 DNA is TGTGCCAGCAGCTTATCCTCCGGACAGCTGGGGAAAAAAGAGACCCAGTACTTC. Encoded protein: CASSLSSGQLGKKETQYF. Using reference TRBV7-6 and TRBJ2-5 for the parts outside the CDR3, the full variable domain is GAGVSQSPRYKVTKRGQDVALRCDPISGHVSLYWYRQALGQGPEFLTYFNYEAQQDKSGLPNDRFSAERPEGSISTLTIQRTEQRDSAMYRCASSLSSGQLGKKETQYFGPGTRLLVL.

The chain combines TRBV4-1 with TRBJ1-4; D uncertain. The V gene lost 5 bases and the J gene lost 1 base, with 14 bases spanning the gap. From germline, CDR1 is MGHRA and CDR2 YSYEKL. This CDR3 has 16 amino acids. The CDR3 DNA is TGCGCCAGCAGCGAACGGCTTAGCGGAACTAATGAAAAACTGTTTTTT. Protein sequence: CASSERLSGTNEKLFF.

The J gene is TRBJ2-1, the V gene TRBV5-5; D not certain. This CDR3 has 11 residues. Germline V gives CDR1 SGHKS, CDR2 YYEKEE (reference sequence). Trimming removed 4 bases at V and 9 bases at J, with 8 bases between. CDR3 protein: CASSPNIEQFF. CDR3 sequence (DNA): TGTGCCAGCAGCCCAAACATTGAGCAGTTCTTC.

V and J are TRBV5-1 and TRBJ1-1, with 7 positions matching TRBD1. This CDR3 comprises 13 residues. The V segment lost 7 bases and the J segment 5 bases; nucleotides outside the gene matches: 8. Germline values: CDR1 SGHRS, CDR2 YFSETQ. CDR3 amino acids: CASGSGGGTEAFF. The CDR3 DNA is TGCGCCAGCGGATCAGGGGGTGGGACTGAAGCTTTCTTT.

The chain recombines TRBV4-1 with TRBJ1-3; D unclear. Deletions cut 3 bases from V and 1 base from J, with 7 bases between. Germline-derived CDR1 and CDR2 are MGHRA and YSYEKL. The CDR3 length is 14 residues. The CDR3 reads CASSQVGSGNTIYF. The CDR3, as DNA: TGCGCCAGCAGCCAGGTCGGTTCTGGAAACACCATATATTTT.

The J gene is TRBJ2-5, the V gene TRBV6-5; TRBD2 matches 7 bases. Germline CDR1 is MNHEY and CDR2 is SVGAGI. The CDR3 is 14 residues long. The ends lost 5 bases at V and 5 bases at J; junction bases unmatched: 8. The CDR3 region is CASSQTSAVETQYF. CDR3 bases: TGTGCCAGCAGTCAAACTAGCGCAGTGGAGACCCAGTACTTC.

V usage is TRBV5-1 and J usage is TRBJ2-1; 13 bases are shared with TRBD2. The J segment lost 6 bases and the V segment lost 4 bases, leaving 7 bases of the junction unmatched. The CDR3 sequence is 16 residues long. Germline V gives CDR1 SGHRS, CDR2 YFSETQ. The DNA for the CDR3 is TGCGCCAGCAGCATACTAGCGGGGGGGCGTGGCAATGAGCAGTTCTTC. Translating it yields CASSILAGGRGNEQFF.

This clone occurred many times. V gene TRBV19 combines with J gene TRBJ2-3; 8 bases align to TRBD1. In germline, CDR1 is LNHDA, CDR2 SQIVND (reference sequence). The CDR3 contains 15 residues. Trimming cost V 3 bases and J 4 bases; bases outside gene matches: 6. DNA of the CDR3: TGTGCCAGTAGTATGACAGGGGCTTTGTCAGATACGCAGTATTTT. This encodes CASSMTGALSDTQYF.

V usage is TRBV9 and J usage is TRBJ2-3; D gene ambiguous. Germline CDR1 is SGDLS and CDR2 is YYNGEE. V was pared by 0 bases and J by 0 bases, with 8 bases between. CDR3 length equals 15 residues. Here the CDR3 reads CASSVETISTDTQYF. In DNA, the CDR3 is TGTGCCAGCAGCGTAGAGACAATTAGCACAGATACGCAGTATTTT.